The 3 T cell receptor beta chains in this list originate from one sample, sequenced in a study of T cell repertoires in cytomegalovirus infection (dated by TCRdb to between 2019 and 2020). For these TCRs, the target antigens are not known. This sample's treatment or condition label indicates: in vitro stimulation with specific CMV peptide epitopes to enrich CMV-specific T cells. Sequencing took place on an Illumina HiSeq 1500. TCRdb trimmed the raw reads at Q25, called clones with MiXCR and kept productive beta chains. Each record represents a unique CDR3 protein, reported with the most common genes and DNA among its rows. The sample includes roughly 920,000 distinct CDR3 sequences, with about a third observed a single time. The ten most abundant clones make up about 14% of the sample. Specimen: cultured CD8+ T cells from PBMCs, collected from culture after CMV antigen stimulation. These receptors all come from a human donor in good health (CMV status not recorded). Some clones in this sample may be carry-over from other donors' samples.

This clonotype was recorded at least ten times. CDR3 in amino acids: CASSLGPIYGYTF. The CDR3 nucleotides are TGTGCCAGCAGTTTGGGACCGATCTATGGCTACACCTTC. The chain carries TRBV12-3 or TRBV12-4 and TRBJ1-2, with D perhaps matching TRBD1 (5 bases). The V end was cut by 3 bases, the J end by 4 bases, with 9 bases between. The CDR3 is 13 residues long.

The chain carries TRBV28 and TRBJ1-6, with 8 bases lining up with TRBD1. The germline V gene encodes CDR1 MDHEN and CDR2 SYDVKM. This CDR3 has 13 residues. After removal of 8 bases from V and 7 bases from J, the junction contained 4 bases not matched to a gene. CDR3 amino acids: CASGDRGNSPLHF. In nucleotides, the CDR3 is TGTGCCAGCGGAGACAGGGGCAATTCACCCCTCCACTTT.

This clonotype has more than one count but fewer than ten. The gene calls are TRBV7-4 and TRBJ2-3; D ambiguous. Germline V gene data show CDR1 as SGHVT and CDR2 as SQSDAQ. V lost 1 base and J lost 0, with 11 bases in between. The CDR3 is 16 amino acids. For the CDR3, the DNA is TGTGCCAGCAGCTTAGGGTACCAGCTAAGCACAGATACGCAGTATTTT. This translates into CASSLGYQLSTDTQYF. Filled out from reference TRBV7-4 and TRBJ2-3, the complete variable domain reads GAGVSQSPRYKVAKRGRDVALRCDSISGHVTLYWYRQTLGQGSEVLTYSQSDAQRDKSGRPSGRFSAERPERSVSTLKIQRTEQGDSAVYLCASSLGYQLSTDTQYFGPGTRLTVL.